The 15 T cell receptor beta chains presented below share a single source sample, sequenced in a study of regulatory T cells in long-lasting Graves disease. Documented time point: newly diagnosed GD, antithyroid drugs for less than 3 months. TCR sequences were obtained from RNA taken from PBMCs. Assembly of TCR beta libraries relied on iRepertoire HTBI primers together with Arm-PCR of CDR3 regions. TCRdb processed the multiplex PCR reads anew with MiXCR; each CDR3 protein has one entry. The profile shows a few hundred thousand distinct CDR3 sequences, 12% of them singletons. These data were also reused for a study on T cells in Graves' hyperthyroidism and ophthalmopathy.

This specimen was peripheral blood mononuclear cells (PBMCs), taken at new diagnosis, from a patient treated with antithyroid drugs. These TCRs come from a woman under 30 with Graves disease.

In this sample, this clonotype turned up many times. The chain carries TRBV7-6 and TRBJ2-3; weak D call: TRBD2 (5 bases). The CDR3 runs to 14 residues. The V and J ends lost 1 base and 6 bases respectively, with 11 bases between them. CDR1 and CDR2 (germline): SGHVS, FNYEAQ. CDR3 amino acids: CASSLEQAVDTQYF. Here the CDR3 DNA reads TGTGCCAGCAGCTTAGAACAAGCGGTTGATACGCAGTATTTT. Together with reference TRBV7-6 and TRBJ2-3, the CDR3 gives the full variable domain: GAGVSQSPRYKVTKRGQDVALRCDPISGHVSLYWYRQALGQGPEFLTYFNYEAQQDKSGLPNDRFSAERPEGSISTLTIQRTEQRDSAMYRCASSLEQAVDTQYFGPGTRLTVL.

The chain has TRBV2 and TRBJ2-5; TRBD2 aligns across 9 bases. After removal of 7 bases from V and 4 bases from J, the junction contained 19 bases not matched to a gene. CDR1 and CDR2 from the germline V gene are SNHLY and FYNNEI. This CDR3 has 18 amino acids. CDR3 region: CASIIGASGKIRPETQYF. In nucleotides, the CDR3 is TGTGCCAGCATCATCGGGGCTAGCGGGAAGATCCGGCCAGAGACCCAGTACTTC.

This clonotype was seen many times. The chain recombines TRBV20-1 with TRBJ2-1, with 9 bases lining up with TRBD2. The CDR3 has 16 residues. Germline CDR1 and CDR2: DFQATT and SNEGSKA (reference sequence). With V trimmed by 6 bases and J by 1 base, 10 bases remained unmatched. The DNA for the CDR3 is TGCAGTGCCCCGGTTTTAGCGGGAGATTCCTACAATGAGCAGTTCTTC. It translates to CSAPVLAGDSYNEQFF.

This clonotype was seen ten or more times. The CDR3 reads CASRIGRTSYNEQFF. CDR3 in DNA: TGTGCCAGCAGGATCGGGAGAACATCCTACAATGAGCAGTTCTTC. The chain carries TRBV6-1 and TRBJ2-1, with D possibly being TRBD2 (6 bases). CDR1 is MNHNS and CDR2 is SASEGT in the germline V gene. This CDR3 has 15 residues. V dropped 6 bases and J dropped 1 base, with 13 bases sitting between them.

Comment on this clonotype: A much more abundant neighbour one base away suggests this may be a read error. The CDR3 nucleotides read TGTGCCAGCAGTTTAAATGGTGGTGGACTACAAGAGACCCAGTTCTTC. Its protein is CASSLNGGGLQETQFF. The chain employs TRBV12-3 or TRBV12-4 and TRBJ2-1; tentative D call: TRBD2 (6 bases). V was shortened by 2 bases and J by 13 bases, with 24 bases between the two germline ends. This CDR3 has 16 residues.

About this clonotype: This may be a read error, as it is one base from a much larger clone. This chain uses TRBV20-1 with TRBJ2-7, with D tentatively TRBD1 (6 bases). The CDR3 runs to 14 residues. Germline loops: CDR1 DFQATT, CDR2 SNEGSKA (reference sequence). The CDR3 here is CSPRADSGSYEQCF. CDR3 coding DNA: TGCAGTCCGCGGGCGGACAGTGGGTCCTACGAGCAGTGCTTC.

The rearrangement links TRBV7-9 to TRBJ1-1; D gene uncertain. The V gene's germline CDR1 is SEHNR and CDR2 FQNEAQ (reference sequence). The CDR3 sequence is 15 residues long. V gave up 1 base and J gave up 9 bases, with 18 bases separating them. Written as DNA, the CDR3 is TGTGCCAGCAGCTTAGATCGGCTGGGTGGGGTGAAAGCTTTCTTT. As protein: CASSLDRLGGVKAFF.

This clonotype was recorded many times. The gene calls are TRBV29-1 and TRBJ2-3; D is uncertain. Germline V gene lookup returns CDR1 SQVTM and CDR2 ANQGSEA. This CDR3 region has 16 residues. Trimming shortened V by 6 bases and J by 1 base, and 20 bases separated the two germline ends. Here the CDR3 DNA reads TGCAGCGTCGGCAAGGGTAGCAGATTACGCACAGATACGCAGTATTTT. The encoded protein is CSVGKGSRLRTDTQYF.

The sample holds a few counts of this clonotype. The chain has TRBV4-1 and TRBJ1-1; D not resolved. Germline V gene data show CDR1 as MGHRA and CDR2 as YSYEKL. The CDR3 consists of 15 residues. The V end lost 1 base, the J end lost 6 bases, and 15 bases lay between the germline ends. The DNA of the CDR3 is TGCGCCAGCAGCCAAGTTGGTCCGGTGGTCCCTGAAGCTTTCTTT. As protein: CASSQVGPVVPEAFF.

The chain links TRBV19 to TRBJ1-2; 9 nucleotides align to TRBD1. Per the germline V gene, CDR1 is LNHDA and CDR2 is SQIVND (reference sequence). The ends lost 4 bases at V and 6 bases at J; junction bases unmatched: 12. This CDR3 is 16 amino acids long. CDR3 in DNA: TGTGCCAGTAGTAACTCACAACCGGGACAGGGACATGGCTACACCTTC. It specifies CASSNSQPGQGHGYTF. The full variable domain, with the rest looked up from reference TRBV19 and TRBJ1-2, is DGGITQSPKYLFRKEGQNVTLSCEQNLNHDAMYWYRQDPGQGLRLIYYSQIVNDFQKGDIAEGYSVSREKKESFPLTVTSAQKNPTAFYLCASSNSQPGQGHGYTFGSGTRLTVV.

The chain employs TRBV4-1 and TRBJ1-1, with TRBD1 matching 10 bases. This CDR3 spans 17 amino acids. CDR1 MGHRA and CDR2 YSYEKL come from the germline V gene. V shed 8 bases and J 1 base; nucleotides not matched to a gene: 13. The chain's CDR3 is CASRTLGQGLRNTEAFF. CDR3 nucleotide sequence: TGCGCCAGCCGAACCTTGGGACAGGGGCTACGGAACACTGAAGCTTTCTTT.

This clonotype was found many times. This sequence joins TRBV10-1 and TRBJ2-7, with no clear D. Per germline, CDR1 WNHNN and CDR2 SYGVQD (reference sequence). This CDR3 has 14 residues. V shed 2 bases and J shed 3 bases, with 11 bases lying between them. The CDR3 DNA reads as TGCGCCAGCAGTGAGGGTCTGGGCAGCTACGAGCAGTACTTC. Residues: CASSEGLGSYEQYF.

This clonotype turned up a few times. This chain links TRBV7-8 with TRBJ2-1; TRBD1 aligns across 12 bases. The CDR3 is 15 residues long. CDR1 and CDR2 (germline): SGHVS, FQNEAQ. V shed 5 bases, J shed 6 bases, and the junction held 5 bases outside the gene matches. CDR3 DNA sequence: TGTGCCAGCAGCAAAGGGACAGGGGGCCTCAATGAGCAGTTCTTC. Its translation: CASSKGTGGLNEQFF.

As to this clonotype: A far bigger clonotype differs at one base, so this is likely a read error. The gene calls are TRBV6-1 and TRBJ2-5, with 11 bases identical to TRBD2. The J call is doubtful: the DNA matches TRBJ2-1 better. This CDR3 is built from 15 residues. CDR1 is MNHNS and CDR2 is SASEGT in the germline V gene. The CDR3 sequence is CASSLTSGGYNGQFF. In nucleotides, the CDR3 is TGTGCCAGCAGCCTCACTAGCGGGGGCTACAATGGGCAGTTCTTC.

This clonotype was recorded many times. The V gene is TRBV6-2 or TRBV6-3, the J gene TRBJ1-1; no clear D gene. The germline gives CDR1 MNHEY, CDR2 SVGEGT. The CDR3 runs to 15 residues. V lost 0 bases and J lost 5, with 13 bases in between. CDR3 region: CASSYSWGGETEAFF. DNA for the CDR3: TGTGCCAGCAGTTACTCCTGGGGAGGTGAGACTGAAGCTTTCTTT.